This T cell receptor (beta chain) appears in the sequencing data of a study of blood T cell repertoires in COVID-19. Among Cohort 3 donors, those recovered had two negative PCRs, clearance, or symptom resolution. Per the germline V gene, CDR1 is SGHNT and CDR2 is YYREEE (reference sequence). The CDR3 has 17 residues. V was trimmed by 4 bases and J by 6 bases, leaving 25 bases between them. Some clones are missing from TCRdb's copy, which holds only in-frame ones; the method was immunoSEQ multiplex PCR. The table has some 300,000 clones, 88% seen once. This receptor was obtained from a woman in her twenties or thirties who had recovered from COVID-19. V gene TRBV5-4 combines with J gene TRBJ1-2, with D possibly TRBD1 on 5 matching bases. Sequenced input: PBMCs or T cells enriched from blood (not recorded which). The CDR3 sequence is CASSVPGQGGIVDGYTF. For the CDR3, the DNA is TGTGCCAGCAGCGTCCCGGGGCAGGGAGGAATTGTTGATGGCTACACCTTC.